This T cell receptor (beta chain) was observed in a study of CD4 and CD8 cells across lung adenocarcinoma regions. Notes on this clonotype: Compared with germline, one end of the junction differs, possibly owing to a read error.

TCRdb redid the calling of the PCR reads with MiXCR, one entry per CDR3 protein. Of more than 25,000 distinct CDR3 sequences in the sample, 53% were seen once. Samples came from patients with localized non-small cell lung adenocarcinoma. This clonotype was obtained from a male donor with lung adenocarcinoma. The CD4 and CD8 labels of this study may be unreliable. Sequencing used CD8+ T cells from the center of a lung tumor.

CDR3 sequence reads: CAGSDRHAKDMQYF. The CDR3 coding sequence is TGCGCCGGCAGTGACCGGCATGCCAAAGACATGCAGTATTTT. The chain employs TRBV10-1 and TRBJ2-3; no reliable D call. The germline V gene has CDR1 WNHNN and CDR2 SYGVQD (reference sequence). The CDR3 contains 14 residues.